This entry concerns a single TCR beta chain. CDR1 MGHRA and CDR2 YSYEKL come from the germline V gene. The CDR3 is made up of 16 amino acids. The V and J ends lost 0 bases and 1 base, in that order; junction bases with no gene match: 6. This record belongs to a study of shared clonotypes between healthy human individuals. Repertoires were generated with immunoSEQ multiplex PCR, while TCRdb's copy carries only in-frame clones and drops some. Among more than 900,000 clones listed, around three quarters were seen once. The chain employs TRBV4-1 and TRBJ2-7, with TRBD2 matching 7 bases. The origin of this receptor is a man younger than 35 in good health. Some clones in this sample may be carry-over from other donors' samples. Sequenced: memory CD4+ T cells from PBMCs. As for subset: CD45RA-negative fraction. CDR3 DNA: TGCGCCAGCAGCCAAGAGTGGCTAGCGGATTCCTACGAGCAGTACTTC. Residues: CASSQEWLADSYEQYF.